This T cell receptor (beta chain) stems from a study of long-term antiretroviral therapy in people with HIV. Study-wide results and caveats: Clones that expanded before ART (that is, prior to treatment) dominated the repertoire at all time points.

Per the germline V gene, CDR1 is LNHDA and CDR2 is SQIVND (reference sequence). The V and J ends lost 10 bases and 2 bases respectively, with 9 bases between them. This CDR3 contains 12 residues. Survey-level resolution applied to immunoSEQ assay v3.0. Assay used: immunoSEQ multiplex PCR; TCRdb lists only in-frame clones, some missing. Seen here are 30,000 to 40,000 clones, 65% to 90% observed once, and the top ten hold 10% to 15%. This clone has a handful of counts. Its antigen remains unknown. The TCR sequence derives from a man between 18 and 35 years old with HIV. The rearrangement links TRBV19 to TRBJ1-5; D is ambiguous. Sample: unsorted PBMCs, taken 0.3 years after starting antiretroviral therapy. CDR3 sequence: CATKDGNQPQHF. The CDR3 DNA reads TGTGCCACTAAGGACGGCAATCAGCCCCAGCATTTT.